Shown below are 10 T cell receptor beta chains from a single sample sequenced in a study of blood T cell repertoires in COVID-19 (dated by TCRdb to the early 2020s). Library prep was done by the immunoSEQ multiplex PCR assay. TCRdb retrieved this table from immuneACCESS and kept in-frame rearrangements only. Not all clones are present; in checked studies, unresolved V genes account for under half, and no reason is known for the remainder. This sample is represented by about 160,000 clones; about 85% of them were singletons. The ten biggest clones cover around 5.4% of the sample. Sequenced sample: peripheral blood. Receptor source: a woman in her forties or fifties with COVID-19, enrolled during active disease.

For this clone: Within the sample, other DNA sequences also encode this same CDR3. The chain joins TRBV9 to TRBJ2-3, with 7 positions matching TRBD2. This CDR3 is built from 15 residues. Germline CDR1 and CDR2: SGDLS and YYNGEE. J lost 4 bases, V lost 1 base, and 6 bases had no gene match. CDR3 sequence reads: CASSVRGRGPDTQYF. The CDR3 nucleotides read TGTGCCAGCAGCGTACGGGGGAGGGGTCCAGATACGCAGTATTTT.

The chain couples TRBV29-1 to TRBJ2-3; 7 nucleotides agree with TRBD2. The CDR3 has 14 residues. Trimming removed 6 bases from V and 3 bases from J; junction bases left unmatched: 9. From germline, CDR1 is SQVTM and CDR2 ANQGSEA. The CDR3, as DNA: TGCAGCGTAGCGACTAGCCTAGGGACAGATACGCAGTATTTT. Translation: CSVATSLGTDTQYF.

The gene calls are TRBV7-9 and TRBJ1-1; 8 bases are shared with TRBD1. The V gene's germline CDR1 is SEHNR and CDR2 FQNEAQ (reference sequence). The CDR3 has 15 residues. The V segment lost 5 bases and the J segment 2 bases; nucleotides outside the gene matches: 7. CDR3 sequence (DNA): TGTGCCAGCAGCGTGCCGGGACAGGCCAACACTGAAGCTTTCTTT. Protein product: CASSVPGQANTEAFF.

This sequence joins TRBV7-9 and TRBJ2-2; D not resolved. Germline CDR1 and CDR2: SEHNR and FQNEAQ (reference sequence). The CDR3 contains 15 residues. V was cut by 1 base and J by 4 bases, with 10 bases left in between. CDR3 residues: CASSLVVLSTGELFF. CDR3 nucleotides: TGTGCCAGCAGCTTAGTCGTACTATCCACCGGGGAGCTGTTTTTT. Full variable domain (outside the CDR3, taken from reference TRBV7-9 and TRBJ2-2): DTGVSQNPRHKITKRGQNVTFRCDPISEHNRLYWYRQTLGQGPEFLTYFQNEAQLEKSRLLSDRFSAERPKGSFSTLEIQRTEQGDSAMYLCASSLVVLSTGELFFGEGSRLTVL.

V is TRBV6-2 or TRBV6-3 and J is TRBJ2-6, with D unresolved. Looked up from germline, CDR1 is MNHEY and CDR2 is SVGEGT. The CDR3 sequence is 15 residues long. V lost 5 bases and J 1 base, leaving 9 bases between the germline ends. The CDR3 spells CASSAPSSGANVLTF. CDR3 nucleotide sequence: TGTGCCAGCAGTGCCCCCAGTTCTGGGGCCAACGTCCTGACTTTC.

This chain links TRBV24-1 with TRBJ1-1, with D unresolved. This CDR3 spans 14 amino acids. The germline V gene encodes CDR1 KGHDR and CDR2 SFDVKD. Trimming cost V 4 bases and J 6 bases, with 14 bases left between them. The CDR3: CATSEPPGSPEAFF. The CDR3 region has the DNA TGTGCCACCAGTGAACCCCCGGGTAGTCCTGAAGCTTTCTTT.

This clone was counted a few times. The gene calls are TRBV2 and TRBJ1-5, with 12 nucleotides matching TRBD1. Germline V gene sequence: CDR1 SNHLY, CDR2 FYNNEI. CDR3 length equals 17 residues. The V segment lost 4 bases and the J segment 7 bases; nucleotides outside the gene matches: 11. The DNA of the CDR3 is TGTGCCAGCAGTGCAACTACGGGACAGGGGGCCGGACAGCCCCAGCATTTT. Its protein is CASSATTGQGAGQPQHF. The variable domain in full, completed from reference TRBV2 and TRBJ1-5, reads EPEVTQTPSHQVTQMGQEVILRCVPISNHLYFYWYRQILGQKVEFLVSFYNNEISEKSEIFDDQFSVERPDGSNFTLKIRSTKLEDSAMYFCASSATTGQGAGQPQHFGDGTRLSIL.

The rearrangement joins TRBV4-1 to TRBJ1-5; TRBD1 is a possible D gene (6 bases). V was clipped by 4 bases and J by 0 bases, with 10 bases between them. Germline CDR1 is MGHRA and CDR2 is YSYEKL. This CDR3 contains 15 residues. CDR3 residues: CASSPHRDSNQPQHF. The CDR3 nucleotides read TGCGCCAGCAGCCCGCACAGGGATAGCAATCAGCCCCAGCATTTT.

The CDR3 DNA follows: TGTGCCAGCAGCCAGACAGGGTTTGGCAATCAGCCCCAGCATTTT. As protein: CASSQTGFGNQPQHF. V gene TRBV11-2 combines with J gene TRBJ1-5, with 7 bases lining up with TRBD1. Germline V gives CDR1 SGHAT, CDR2 FQNNGV. The CDR3 contains 15 residues. Germline trimming cut 5 bases from V and 2 bases from J; bases unmatched to any gene: 6.

This chain uses TRBV4-2 with TRBJ2-3; weak D call: TRBD2 (7 bases). The V gene's germline CDR1 is LGHNA and CDR2 YNFKEQ. The V gene lost 0 bases and the J gene lost 5 bases, with 21 bases spanning the gap. The CDR3 has 18 amino acids. The CDR3 region has the DNA TGTGCCAGCAGCCAAGATGTTTTTTCGGCGGGGGCGGGAGATACGCAGTATTTT. Translated: CASSQDVFSAGAGDTQYF.